This TCR beta chain was captured by sequencing in a study of cytomegalovirus exposure and HLA in healthy donors. The table came from immunoSEQ multiplex PCR; TCRdb's copy has only in-frame clones and leaves some out. The sample shows some 80,000 clones, roughly 96% of them seen only once. This CDR3 is built from 15 residues. The germline CDR1 and CDR2 sequences are PRHDT and FYEKMQ (reference sequence). With 3 bases clipped from V and 5 bases from J, the junction kept 5 bases outside the gene matches. The chain couples TRBV13 to TRBJ2-1; 9 bases are shared with TRBD2. The specimen was PBMCs. The sequence came from a woman younger than 30 in good health and CMV-seronegative. This CDR3 reads CASSFRVAGDNEQFF. As DNA, the CDR3 is TGTGCCAGCAGCTTCAGGGTAGCGGGAGACAATGAGCAGTTCTTC.